The sequence of this T cell receptor beta chain was determined in a study of control samples from healthy donors and cancer patients. CDR1 is LNHNV, CDR2 YYDKDF, per germline (reference sequence). The CDR3 consists of 13 residues. Trimming at V came to 5 bases and at J to 10 bases, leaving 5 bases not matched to a gene. Libraries were prepared by immunoSEQ multiplex PCR; TCRdb keeps only in-frame clonotypes and omits some of them. The sample has approximately 140,000 clones, around 90% seen once; the top ten hold 11%. Sequencing was done on a sample of blood. The receptor was derived from a man aged 25 to 40 in good health. The chain couples TRBV15 to TRBJ1-2, with 12 bases identical to TRBD1. The CDR3 DNA is TGTGCCACCAGCGGGGGACAGGGGGCCCCCTACACCTTC. Its translation is CATSGGQGAPYTF.